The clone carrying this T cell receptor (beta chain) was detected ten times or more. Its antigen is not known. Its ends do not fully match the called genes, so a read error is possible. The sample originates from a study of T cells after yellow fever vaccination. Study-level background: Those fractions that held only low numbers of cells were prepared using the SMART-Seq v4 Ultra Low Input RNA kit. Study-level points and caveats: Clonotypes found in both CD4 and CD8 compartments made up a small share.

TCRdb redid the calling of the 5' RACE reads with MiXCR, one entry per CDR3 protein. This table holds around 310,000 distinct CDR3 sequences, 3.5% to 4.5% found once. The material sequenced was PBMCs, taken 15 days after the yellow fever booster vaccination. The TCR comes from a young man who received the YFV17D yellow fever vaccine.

In nucleotides, the CDR3 is TGTGCCAGCCGAGGGGATGGACAGGGGCGGTACAGTGAGCAGTTCTTC. This gives the protein CASRGDGQGRYSEQFF. The V call is TRBV25-1, the J call TRBJ2-1; 9 bases map to TRBD1. The CDR3 totals 16 residues. CDR1 and CDR2 (germline): MGHDK, SYGVNS.